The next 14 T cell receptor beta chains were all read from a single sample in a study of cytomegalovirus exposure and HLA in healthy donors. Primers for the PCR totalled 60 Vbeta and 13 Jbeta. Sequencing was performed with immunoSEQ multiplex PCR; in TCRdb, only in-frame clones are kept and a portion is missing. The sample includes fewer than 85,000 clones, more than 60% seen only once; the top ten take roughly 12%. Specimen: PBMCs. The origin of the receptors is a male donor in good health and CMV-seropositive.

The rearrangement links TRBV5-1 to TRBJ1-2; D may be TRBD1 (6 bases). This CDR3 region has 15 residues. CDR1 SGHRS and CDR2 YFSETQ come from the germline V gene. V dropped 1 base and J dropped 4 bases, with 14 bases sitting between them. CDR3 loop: CASSLPGQSPYGYTF. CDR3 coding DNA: TGCGCCAGCAGCTTGCCTGGACAGTCCCCCTATGGCTACACCTTC.

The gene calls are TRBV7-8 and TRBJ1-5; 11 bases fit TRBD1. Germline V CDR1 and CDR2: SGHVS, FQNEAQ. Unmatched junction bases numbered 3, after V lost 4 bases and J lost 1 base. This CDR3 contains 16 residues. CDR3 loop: CASSYGQGASNQPQHF. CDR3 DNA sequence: TGTGCCAGCAGCTATGGACAGGGGGCCAGCAATCAGCCCCAGCATTTT.

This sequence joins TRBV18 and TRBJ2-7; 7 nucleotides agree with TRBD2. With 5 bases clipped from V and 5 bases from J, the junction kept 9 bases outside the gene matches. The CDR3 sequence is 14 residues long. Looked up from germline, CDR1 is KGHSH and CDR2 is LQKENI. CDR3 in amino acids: CASSARLAEDEQYF. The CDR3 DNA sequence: TGTGCCAGCTCAGCCCGTCTAGCGGAGGACGAGCAGTACTTC.

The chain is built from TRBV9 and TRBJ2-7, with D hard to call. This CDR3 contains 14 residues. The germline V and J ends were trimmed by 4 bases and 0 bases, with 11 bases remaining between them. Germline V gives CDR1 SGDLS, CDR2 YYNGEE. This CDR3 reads CASSPQVGSYEQYF. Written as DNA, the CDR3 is TGTGCCAGCAGCCCCCAGGTAGGCTCCTACGAGCAGTACTTC.

The CDR3 DNA reads as TGTGCCAGCAGTGAAAGCAGGGTGGGAAACACCGGGGAGCTGTTTTTT. Protein product: CASSESRVGNTGELFF. This chain connects TRBV2 to TRBJ2-2, with D perhaps matching TRBD1 (5 bases). CDR1 is SNHLY and CDR2 is FYNNEI in the germline V gene. This CDR3 has 16 amino acids. Deletions cut 2 bases from V and 2 bases from J, with 12 bases between.

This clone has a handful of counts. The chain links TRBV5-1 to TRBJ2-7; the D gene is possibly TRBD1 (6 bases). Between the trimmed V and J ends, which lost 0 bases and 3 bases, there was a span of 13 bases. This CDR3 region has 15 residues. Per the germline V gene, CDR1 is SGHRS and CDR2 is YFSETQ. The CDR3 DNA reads TGCGCCAGCAGCTTGGTGGGGCAGGGGTACTACGAGCAGTACTTC. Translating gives CASSLVGQGYYEQYF.

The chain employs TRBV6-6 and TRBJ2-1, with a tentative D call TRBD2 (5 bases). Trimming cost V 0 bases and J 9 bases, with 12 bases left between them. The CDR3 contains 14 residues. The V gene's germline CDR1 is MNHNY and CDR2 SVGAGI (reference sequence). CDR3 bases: TGTGCCAGCAGTTACTCCGAGGGATGGGGTGAGCAGTTCTTC. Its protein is CASSYSEGWGEQFF.

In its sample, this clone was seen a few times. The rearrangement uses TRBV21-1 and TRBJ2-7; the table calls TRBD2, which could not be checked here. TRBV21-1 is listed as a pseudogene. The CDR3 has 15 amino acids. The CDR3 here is CASRDRSGGTYEQYF. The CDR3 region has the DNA TGTGCCAGCAGGGACCGGTCGGGGGGGACATACGAGCAGTACTTC.

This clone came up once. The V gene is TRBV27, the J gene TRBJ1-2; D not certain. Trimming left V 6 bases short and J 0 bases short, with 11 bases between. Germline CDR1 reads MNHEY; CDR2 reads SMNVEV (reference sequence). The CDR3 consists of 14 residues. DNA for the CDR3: TGTGCCAGCAGGAACGACAAACCTAACTATGGCTACACCTTC. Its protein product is CASRNDKPNYGYTF.

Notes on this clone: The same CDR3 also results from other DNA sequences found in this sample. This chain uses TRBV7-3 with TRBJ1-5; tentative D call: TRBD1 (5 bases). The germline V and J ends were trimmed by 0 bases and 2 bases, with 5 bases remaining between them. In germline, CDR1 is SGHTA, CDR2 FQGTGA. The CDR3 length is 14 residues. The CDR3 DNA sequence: TGTGCCAGCAGCTTAACAGGGGGCAATCAGCCCCAGCATTTT. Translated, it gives CASSLTGGNQPQHF.

The CDR3 loop is CASSPHWTGDTEAFF. The DNA for the CDR3 is TGTGCCAGCAGCCCCCACTGGACAGGAGACACTGAAGCTTTCTTT. V gene TRBV14 combines with J gene TRBJ1-1, with 7 bases that match TRBD1. From germline, CDR1 is SGHDN and CDR2 FVKESK. J was trimmed by 3 bases and V by 4 bases; bases with no gene match: 8. The CDR3 contains 15 residues.

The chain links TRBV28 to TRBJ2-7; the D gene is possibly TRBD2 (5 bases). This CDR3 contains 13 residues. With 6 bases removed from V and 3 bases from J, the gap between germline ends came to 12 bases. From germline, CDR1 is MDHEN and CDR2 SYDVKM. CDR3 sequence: CASSFTGIYEQYF. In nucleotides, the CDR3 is TGTGCCAGCAGCTTTACCGGGATCTACGAGCAGTACTTC. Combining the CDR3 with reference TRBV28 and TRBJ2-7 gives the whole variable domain DVKVTQSSRYLVKRTGEKVFLECVQDMDHENMFWYRQDPGLGLRLIYFSYDVKMKEKGDIPEGYSVSREKKERFSLILESASTNQTSMYLCASSFTGIYEQYFGPGTRLTVT.

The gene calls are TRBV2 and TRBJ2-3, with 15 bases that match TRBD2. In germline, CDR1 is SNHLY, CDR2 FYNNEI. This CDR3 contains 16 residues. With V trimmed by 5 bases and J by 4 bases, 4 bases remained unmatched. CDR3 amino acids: CASSLGLAGGADTQYF. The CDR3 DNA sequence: TGTGCCAGCAGTCTAGGACTAGCGGGGGGGGCAGATACGCAGTATTTT.

The CDR3 loop reads CASSGQAYTEAFF. The CDR3 region has the DNA TGTGCCAGCAGTGGGCAGGCCTACACTGAAGCTTTCTTT. The rearrangement joins TRBV6-1 to TRBJ1-1; the D is unclear. The CDR3 has 13 amino acids. The ends were cut back, 4 bases at V and 3 bases at J, with 9 bases in the middle. In germline, CDR1 is MNHNS, CDR2 SASEGT.